These T cell receptor beta chains were read from a single sample in a study of blood T cells in healthy people across ages. TCRdb re-derived calls from the 5' RACE reads in MiXCR, one entry per CDR3 protein. The sample lists hundreds of thousands of distinct CDR3 sequences, about 42% occurring once. Material for sequencing was blood. All receptors come from a man in his sixties in good health. CDR3s include the opening cysteine and the closing phenylalanine or tryptophan. Fields, in order: V gene, D gene, clone size, J gene, CDR3 DNA, CDR3 protein. The D gene is left open where the match is weak. Clone size is not always given. Where it is, it says once, few, many or a class for expanded clones.

>TRBV20-1|TRBD1|-|TRBJ2-7
TGCAGTGCTAATGGACAGGGCATCTCCTACGAGCAGTACTTC
CSANGQGISYEQYF
>TRBV7-9|-|-|TRBJ1-1
TGTGCCAGCAGCTCCCGCGACTCGAGGGCTTTCTTT
CASSSRDSRAFF
>TRBV5-5|-|few|TRBJ2-1
TGTGCCAGCAGCTTGGGGGGGCGGGAGACCCAGTTCTTC
CASSLGGRETQFF
>TRBV5-6|TRBD2|-|TRBJ2-3
TGTGCCAGCAGCTTTGCGAGCGGGGGCAGCGCAGATACGCAGTATTTT
CASSFASGGSADTQYF
>TRBV6-6|-|-|TRBJ1-5
TGTGCCAGCAGTACGGTATTCGGGGGGCAGCCCCAGCATTTT
CASSTVFGGQPQHF
>TRBV6-2/TRBV6-3|TRBD1|-|TRBJ1-5
TGTGCCAGCAGTCGACAGGGGCGGAATCAGCCCCAGCATTTT
CASSRQGRNQPQHF
>TRBV6-1|-|-|TRBJ1-6
TGTGCCAGCAGTGACCAAATAGGGGGTTCACCCCTCCACTTT
CASSDQIGGSPLHF
>TRBV4-3|-|few|TRBJ2-5
TGCGCCAGCAGCCGCGGACGGCAGCAAGAGACCCAGTACTTC
CASSRGRQQETQYF
>TRBV7-8|-|-|TRBJ2-3
TGTGCCAGCAGCTTAGCGGGACCTGGCCGCACAGATACGCAGTATTTT
CASSLAGPGRTDTQYF
>TRBV27|TRBD1|-|TRBJ2-5
TGTGCCAGCAGACCGCTCCCCGGACAGGGAGAAGAGACCCAGTACTTC
CASRPLPGQGEETQYF
>TRBV6-1|TRBD1|-|TRBJ2-7
TGTGCCAGCAGCTGGGACAGGGACTTTGGAGAGCAGTACTTC
CASSWDRDFGEQYF
>TRBV2|-|-|TRBJ2-3
TGTGCCAGCACCGAATGGGATACAGATACGCAGTATTTT
CASTEWDTDTQYF
>TRBV20-1|-|once|TRBJ2-7
TGCAGTGCTAGGACGGGACGTAACTACGAGCAGTACTTC
CSARTGRNYEQYF
>TRBV4-1|TRBD1|-|TRBJ2-7
TGCGCCAGCAGCCAAGGAACAGGGGCCAACCAAGAGATCCAGTACTTC
CASSQGTGANQEIQYF
>TRBV6-2/TRBV6-3|-|once|TRBJ2-2
TGTGCCAGCAGTCACCCGGCGGGAAACACCGGGGAGCTGTTTTTT
CASSHPAGNTGELFF
>TRBV4-3|-|-|TRBJ1-2
TGCGCCAGCAGCCAAAGGCGGGGGGCTTATGGCTACACCTTC
CASSQRRGAYGYTF
>TRBV2|TRBD1|-|TRBJ1-2
TGTGCCCGCAGTAAACAGGGGGCGAAGAACTATGGCTACACCTTC
CARSKQGAKNYGYTF
>TRBV29-1|-|once|TRBJ1-2
TGCAGCGTTGAATCCAGCAACTATGGCTACACCTTC
CSVESSNYGYTF
>TRBV20-1|-|few|TRBJ2-4
TGCAGTGCTAGAGAACCGGGACCCTTGGACATTCAGTACTTC
CSAREPGPLDIQYF
>TRBV29-1|-|-|TRBJ1-1
TGCAGCGTTGCTTGTGTCCAGATGAACACTGAAGCTTTCTTT
CSVACVQMNTEAFF
>TRBV5-1|TRBD1|few|TRBJ1-6
TGCGCCAGCAGCTTGATCGGGACAGGGCTCTCACCCCTCCACTTT
CASSLIGTGLSPLHF
>TRBV7-2|TRBD1|-|TRBJ2-7
TGTGCCAGCAGCTTAAGGGGGACAGTGGACGAGCAGTACTTC
CASSLRGTVDEQYF
>TRBV20-1|-|few|TRBJ1-5
TGCAGTGCTAGGAAGAGAGAGCTTGGTGGTTGGCCCCAGCATTTT
CSARKRELGGWPQHF
>TRBV14|TRBD2|-|TRBJ2-1
TGTGCCAGCAGCCACGGGACTAGTTCAGGGCAGTTCTTC
CASSHGTSSGQFF
>TRBV20-1|-|-|TRBJ1-1
TGCAGTGCCCAGTCACAGACTGAAGCTTTCTTT
CSAQSQTEAFF
>TRBV28|TRBD2|once|TRBJ2-7
TGTGCCAGCAGTGTTGGACTAGCGGTATACGAGCAGTACTTC
CASSVGLAVYEQYF
>TRBV4-1|-|few|TRBJ2-3
TGCGCCAGCAGCCGGACCTACACAGATACGCAGTATTTT
CASSRTYTDTQYF
>TRBV6-2/TRBV6-3|-|-|TRBJ2-3
TGTGCCAGCAGTTACTTGGGGTTGAGCACAGGGACGCAGTATTTT
CASSYLGLSTGTQYF
>TRBV29-1|-|-|TRBJ1-3
TGCAGCGTGATACGGGGCACCTCTGGAAACACCATATATTTT
CSVIRGTSGNTIYF
>TRBV6-1|-|-|TRBJ2-3
TGTGCCAGCAGTGAATCTCTAGATACGCAGTATTTT
CASSESLDTQYF
>TRBV20-1|TRBD1|-|TRBJ2-3
TGCAGTGCTAGAGAAGGACAGGGGACAGATACGCAGTATTTT
CSAREGQGTDTQYF
>TRBV7-2|-|-|TRBJ2-4
TGTGCCAGCAGCTTAGCGCCCAGGGGTGTCAAAAACATTCAGTACTTC
CASSLAPRGVKNIQYF
>TRBV7-2|TRBD2|-|TRBJ2-5
TGTGCCAGCAGCTTAGACGGGACTAGCGGGAGAGGGGAGCAGTACTTC
CASSLDGTSGRGEQYF
>TRBV12-3/TRBV12-4|-|many|TRBJ1-1
TGTGCCAGCTCCGTCGGGGGCACTGAAGCTTTCTTT
CASSVGGTEAFF
>TRBV7-2|-|many|TRBJ2-5
TGTGCCAGCAGCTTAGGGGACGAGAAGACCCAGTACTTC
CASSLGDEKTQYF
>TRBV7-2|-|-|TRBJ1-2
TGTGCCGGCAGCCCCGTTTCCGTGGCGGAAGGCTACACCTTC
CAGSPVSVAEGYTF
>TRBV7-9|TRBD1|-|TRBJ2-5
TGTGCCAGCAGCTCGCCGAGACAGGGAGTGGTGGAGCAGTACTTC
CASSSPRQGVVEQYF
>TRBV4-1|-|-|TRBJ1-4
TGCGCCAGCAGCCCTCAGGTGGGCTTCAATGAAAAACTGTTTTTT
CASSPQVGFNEKLFF
>TRBV28|-|few|TRBJ2-7
TGTGCCAGCAGTGCCGACACTCCCCAGTACTTC
CASSADTPQYF
>TRBV7-2|TRBD1|-|TRBJ2-6
TGTGCCAGCAGCTTAGGGGGACAGGGGGCGGAAGGGGCCAACGTCCTGACTTTC
CASSLGGQGAEGANVLTF
>TRBV9|-|-|TRBJ2-7
TGTGCCAGCAGCGCCTTACTTGGGAGGGGGGTCAATGAGCAGTACTTC
CASSALLGRGVNEQYF
>TRBV4-1|TRBD2|-|TRBJ2-1
TGCGCCAGCAGCCAGGTTCCCGGGACTAGCGGGGGCAATGAGCAGTTCTTC
CASSQVPGTSGGNEQFF
>TRBV7-2|-|-|TRBJ1-1
TGTGCCAGCAGCTTAGAAGGGGGTCGGAGGACTGAAGCTTTCTTT
CASSLEGGRRTEAFF
>TRBV27|-|few|TRBJ2-3
TGTGCCAGCAGTTTATGGGGGTCAGATACGCAGTATTTT
CASSLWGSDTQYF
>TRBV27|-|-|TRBJ1-4
TGTGCCAGCAGTTTAACGGCATGGGGACTTGAAGAAAAACTGTTTTTT
CASSLTAWGLEEKLFF
>TRBV2|TRBD2|-|TRBJ2-1
TGTGCCAGCATCATAGGCGGGGGGGCCAAGGATGAGCAGTTCTTC
CASIIGGGAKDEQFF
>TRBV10-2|-|-|TRBJ2-3
TGCGCCAGCATCCGGGCAGGAAACACAGATACGCAGTATTTT
CASIRAGNTDTQYF
>TRBV7-6|-|few|TRBJ2-1
TGTGCCAGCAGCTTAGGGGGGGCGCGTGGCGAGCAGTTCTTC
CASSLGGARGEQFF
>TRBV3-1|-|-|TRBJ2-2
TGTGCCAGCAGCCAAGATATGACCTCCGGGGAGCTGTTTTTT
CASSQDMTSGELFF
>TRBV25-1|-|-|TRBJ2-7
TGTGCCAGCAGTGAATTTGAGGGAGCACATTACGAGCAGTACTTC
CASSEFEGAHYEQYF
>TRBV5-5|-|-|TRBJ2-1
TGTGCCAGCAGCATTGAGGGACCCCGTTACAATGAGCAGTTCTTC
CASSIEGPRYNEQFF
>TRBV21-1|-|-|TRBJ2-7
TGTGCCAGCACCCCCTGTGGGGGGTTCGCCTACGAGCAGTACTTC
CASTPCGGFAYEQYF
>TRBV10-3|-|once|TRBJ1-1
TGTGCCATCAGTGGTGGGACCACTGAAGCTTTCTTT
CAISGGTTEAFF
>TRBV9|-|-|TRBJ2-5
TGTGCCAGCAGCGTCCAGGCGGGTTGGGGGTATGAGCAGTACTTC
CASSVQAGWGYEQYF
>TRBV28|-|-|TRBJ1-1
TGTGCCAGCAGTCGGACAGAAGAAGCTTTCTTT
CASSRTEEAFF
>TRBV11-2|TRBD2|-|TRBJ2-1
TGTGCCAGCAGCCTTACTAGCGCCCCTCGGGGTGAGCAGTTCTTC
CASSLTSAPRGEQFF
>TRBV6-1|TRBD1|-|TRBJ1-2
TGTGCCAGCAGGAAATCCTGGGACAGTCCGACTTCTGGCTACACCTTC
CASRKSWDSPTSGYTF